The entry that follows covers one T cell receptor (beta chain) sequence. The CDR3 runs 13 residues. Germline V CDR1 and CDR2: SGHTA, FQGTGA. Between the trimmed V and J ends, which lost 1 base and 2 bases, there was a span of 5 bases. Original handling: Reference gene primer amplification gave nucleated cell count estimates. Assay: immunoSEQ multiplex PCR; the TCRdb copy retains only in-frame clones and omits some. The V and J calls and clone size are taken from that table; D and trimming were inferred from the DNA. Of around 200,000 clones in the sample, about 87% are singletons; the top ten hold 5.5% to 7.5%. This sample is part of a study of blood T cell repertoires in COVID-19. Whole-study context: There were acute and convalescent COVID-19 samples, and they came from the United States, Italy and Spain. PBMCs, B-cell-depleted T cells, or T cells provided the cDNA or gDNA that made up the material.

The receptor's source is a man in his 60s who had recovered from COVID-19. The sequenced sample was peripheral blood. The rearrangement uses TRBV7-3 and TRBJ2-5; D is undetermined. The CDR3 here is CASSLNLQETQYF. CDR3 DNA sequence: TGTGCCAGCAGCTTAAACCTACAAGAGACCCAGTACTTC.